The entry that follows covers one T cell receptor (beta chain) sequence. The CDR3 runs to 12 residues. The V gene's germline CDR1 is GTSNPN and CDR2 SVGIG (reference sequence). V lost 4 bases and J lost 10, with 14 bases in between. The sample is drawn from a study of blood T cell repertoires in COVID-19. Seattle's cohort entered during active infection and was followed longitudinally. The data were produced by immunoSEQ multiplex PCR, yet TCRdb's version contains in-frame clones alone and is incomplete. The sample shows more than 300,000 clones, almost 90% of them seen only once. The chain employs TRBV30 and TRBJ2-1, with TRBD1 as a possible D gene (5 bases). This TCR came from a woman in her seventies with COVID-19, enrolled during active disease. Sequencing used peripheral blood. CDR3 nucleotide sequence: TGTGCCTGGACAGGGCTGCATTGGGAGCAGTTCTTC. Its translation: CAWTGLHWEQFF.